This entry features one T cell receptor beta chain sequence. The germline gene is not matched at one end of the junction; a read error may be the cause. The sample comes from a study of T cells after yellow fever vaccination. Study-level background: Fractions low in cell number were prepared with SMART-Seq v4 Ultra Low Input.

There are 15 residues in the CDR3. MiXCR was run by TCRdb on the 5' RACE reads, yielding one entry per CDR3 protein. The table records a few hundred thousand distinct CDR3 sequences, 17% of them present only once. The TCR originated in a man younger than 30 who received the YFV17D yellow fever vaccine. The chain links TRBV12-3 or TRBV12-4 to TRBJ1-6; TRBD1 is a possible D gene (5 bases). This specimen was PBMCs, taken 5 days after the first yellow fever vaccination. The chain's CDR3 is CASSLGGVRNSPLLF. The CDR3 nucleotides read TGTGCCAGCAGTTTAGGGGGGGTCAGAAATTCACCCCTCCTCTTT.